This is a list of T cell receptor beta chains from one sample in a study of blood T cell repertoires in COVID-19. Produced via immunoSEQ multiplex PCR; TCRdb's table is partial and in-frame only. The repertoire holds 55,000 or so clones, with around 77% as singletons. Sequencing was carried out using peripheral blood. These receptors came from a man aged 55-75 years with acute or convalescent COVID-19. Both conserved end residues are part of each CDR3. Each record gives: CDR3 protein, CDR3 DNA, clone size, D gene, CDR3 length, J gene, V gene. The D gene is left open where the match is weak. Clone size is not always given. Where it is, it says once, few, many or a class for expanded clones.

CDR3: CATSRDMGQQETQYF; DNA: TGTGCCACCAGCAGAGATATGGGACAGCAAGAGACCCAGTACTTC; size: -; D: TRBD1; length: 15; J: TRBJ2-5; V: TRBV15
CDR3: CSALPGRRDEQFF; DNA: TGCAGCGCCTTACCCGGCCGTCGGGATGAGCAGTTCTTC; size: few; D: -; length: 13; J: TRBJ2-1; V: TRBV29-1
CDR3: CASSPNTQDSGNTIYF; DNA: TGCGCCAGCAGCCCAAATACACAGGACTCTGGAAACACCATATATTTT; size: -; D: -; length: 16; J: TRBJ1-3; V: TRBV5-1
CDR3: CASSHEGESYTF; DNA: TGTGCCAGCAGCCATGAGGGTGAAAGCTACACCTTC; size: -; D: -; length: 12; J: TRBJ1-2; V: TRBV11-1
CDR3: CASSFSSGETYEQYF; DNA: TGTGCCAGCAGTTTTTCCTCCGGGGAGACCTACGAGCAGTACTTC; size: -; D: -; length: 15; J: TRBJ2-7; V: TRBV6-5
CDR3: CASSPTKKIDSNQPQHF; DNA: TGCGCCAGCAGCCCGACAAAAAAAATCGATAGCAATCAGCCCCAGCATTTT; size: -; D: -; length: 17; J: TRBJ1-5; V: TRBV4-1
CDR3: CASSPRTGGGITEAFF; DNA: TGTGCCAGCAGCCCCCGGACAGGGGGAGGCATCACTGAAGCTTTCTTT; size: -; D: TRBD1; length: 16; J: TRBJ1-1; V: TRBV7-3
CDR3: CASSFGLAGNGELFF; DNA: TGTGCCAGCAGTTTTGGATTAGCGGGGAACGGGGAGCTGTTTTTT; size: medium-sized; D: TRBD2; length: 15; J: TRBJ2-2; V: TRBV5-4
CDR3: CASSYSRTGLAETQYF; DNA: TGTGCCAGCAGTTACTCGAGGACAGGACTAGCTGAGACCCAGTACTTC; size: -; D: -; length: 16; J: TRBJ2-5; V: TRBV6-6
CDR3: CASSHYSSTPSPQFF; DNA: TGTGCCAGCAGCCACTATAGTTCCACTCCTTCTCCGCAGTTCTTC; size: -; D: -; length: 15; J: TRBJ2-1; V: TRBV7-3
CDR3: CASSQDPRATPLHF; DNA: TGCGCCAGCAGCCAAGATCCGCGGGCTACACCCCTCCACTTT; size: once; D: -; length: 14; J: TRBJ1-6; V: TRBV4-1
CDR3: CASSLAEANSRTQYF; DNA: TGTGCCAGCAGCTTAGCGGAGGCCAACTCGCGGACCCAGTACTTC; size: -; D: -; length: 15; J: TRBJ2-5; V: TRBV7-9
CDR3: CASSQMPVGGEQYF; DNA: TGTGCCAGCAGTCAAATGCCGGTAGGGGGCGAGCAGTACTTC; size: -; D: -; length: 14; J: TRBJ2-7; V: TRBV2
CDR3: CAWSQSRGLYGYTF; DNA: TGTGCCTGGAGTCAAAGTAGGGGGCTCTATGGCTACACCTTC; size: -; D: TRBD1; length: 14; J: TRBJ1-2; V: TRBV30
CDR3: CSAFLASYEQYF; DNA: TGCAGCGCCTTTTTGGCCTCCTACGAGCAGTACTTC; size: -; D: -; length: 12; J: TRBJ2-7; V: TRBV29-1
CDR3: CASSSYGQDSYEQYF; DNA: TGTGCCAGCAGCTCCTATGGACAGGACTCCTACGAGCAGTACTTC; size: few; D: TRBD1; length: 15; J: TRBJ2-7; V: TRBV7-9
CDR3: CASSLLSGVGYNEQFF; DNA: TGTGCCAGCAGCTTACTTAGCGGGGTCGGGTACAATGAGCAGTTCTTC; size: few; D: TRBD2; length: 16; J: TRBJ2-1; V: TRBV7-9
CDR3: CASSKVYPCGELFF; DNA: -; size: medium-sized; D: -; length: 14; J: TRBJ2-2; V: TRBV21-1
CDR3: CASSLATGDQYF; DNA: TGTGCCAGCAGTTTAGCGACGGGGGACCAGTACTTC; size: -; D: -; length: 12; J: TRBJ2-7; V: TRBV12-3/TRBV12-4
CDR3: CARQDPRIKVSNQPQHF; DNA: TGTGCCAGACAGGACCCTAGGATCAAGGTAAGCAATCAGCCCCAGCATTTT; size: -; D: -; length: 17; J: TRBJ1-5; V: TRBV19
CDR3: CASSGNRGLGLSVGYTF; DNA: TGTGCCAGCAGTGGAAACAGGGGGCTAGGTTTATCGGTCGGCTACACCTTC; size: -; D: TRBD1; length: 17; J: TRBJ1-2; V: TRBV6-1
CDR3: CASSLLAGGTNEQFF; DNA: TGTGCCAGCAGCTTATTAGCGGGGGGGACCAATGAGCAGTTCTTC; size: once; D: TRBD2; length: 15; J: TRBJ2-1; V: TRBV5-6
CDR3: CSVIPGGAGNTEAFF; DNA: TGCAGCGTTATCCCAGGGGGCGCTGGGAACACTGAAGCTTTCTTT; size: -; D: TRBD1; length: 15; J: TRBJ1-1; V: TRBV29-1
CDR3: CASSERGGLYEQYF; DNA: TGTGCCAGCAGTGAAAGGGGGGGGCTCTACGAGCAGTACTTC; size: -; D: -; length: 14; J: TRBJ2-7; V: TRBV2
CDR3: CASSDPDRSEQYF; DNA: TGTGCCAGCAGTGATCCTGACAGATCCGAGCAGTACTTC; size: few; D: -; length: 13; J: TRBJ2-7; V: TRBV2
CDR3: CASRRTGGRNTIYF; DNA: TGTGCCAGTAGGAGGACAGGGGGAAGAAACACCATATATTTT; size: -; D: TRBD1; length: 14; J: TRBJ1-3; V: TRBV19
CDR3: CASSSLVITAEAFF; DNA: TGTGCCAGCAGCAGTTTGGTCATTACAGCTGAAGCTTTCTTT; size: few; D: -; length: 14; J: TRBJ1-1; V: TRBV27
CDR3: CASVWTKNQPQHF; DNA: TGTGCCAGCGTCTGGACAAAAAATCAGCCCCAGCATTTT; size: -; D: -; length: 13; J: TRBJ1-5; V: TRBV6-5
CDR3: CASSGDRVIYNEQFF; DNA: TGTGCCAGCAGTGGGGACAGGGTGATCTACAATGAGCAGTTCTTC; size: -; D: TRBD1; length: 15; J: TRBJ2-1; V: TRBV2
CDR3: CASRKTGSETQYF; DNA: TGTGCCAGCAGGAAGACAGGGTCGGAGACCCAGTACTTC; size: -; D: TRBD1; length: 13; J: TRBJ2-5; V: TRBV27
CDR3: CASQGVGGNTEAFF; DNA: TGTGCCAGCCAAGGAGTAGGGGGCAACACTGAAGCTTTCTTT; size: -; D: TRBD1; length: 14; J: TRBJ1-1; V: TRBV2
CDR3: CASTEGRGRGGYTF; DNA: TGTGCCAGCACTGAGGGTAGGGGGCGCGGAGGCTACACCTTC; size: -; D: TRBD1; length: 14; J: TRBJ1-2; V: TRBV2
CDR3: CASSLGTGGEKLFF; DNA: TGTGCCAGCAGCTTGGGGACAGGGGGTGAAAAACTGTTTTTT; size: few; D: TRBD1; length: 14; J: TRBJ1-4; V: TRBV11-2
CDR3: CASSLGQGSGNIQYF; DNA: TGTGCCAGCAGCTTAGGGCAGGGGTCGGGAAACATTCAGTACTTC; size: few; D: -; length: 15; J: TRBJ2-4; V: TRBV7-6
CDR3: CASGDRGGWDTQYF; DNA: TGTGCCAGCGGAGACCGGGGGGGCTGGGATACGCAGTATTTT; size: -; D: TRBD2; length: 14; J: TRBJ2-3; V: TRBV27
CDR3: CASDLSGGAGELFF; DNA: TGTGCTAGTGACCTTAGCGGGGGAGCCGGGGAGCTGTTTTTT; size: -; D: TRBD2; length: 14; J: TRBJ2-2; V: TRBV12-5
CDR3: CASQLQGLGEQFF; DNA: TGTGCCTCACAATTACAGGGCCTAGGTGAGCAGTTCTTC; size: -; D: -; length: 13; J: TRBJ2-1; V: TRBV24-1
CDR3: CASSGGTGRGYGYTF; DNA: TGTGCCAGCAGCGGGGGGACAGGGAGAGGCTATGGCTACACCTTC; size: -; D: TRBD1; length: 15; J: TRBJ1-2; V: TRBV5-8
CDR3: CASTVAGGPYEQYF; DNA: TGTGCCAGCACCGTAGCGGGGGGCCCCTACGAGCAGTACTTC; size: -; D: TRBD2; length: 14; J: TRBJ2-7; V: TRBV2
CDR3: CASSQWQSTDTQYF; DNA: TGCGCCAGCAGCCAATGGCAGAGCACAGATACGCAGTATTTT; size: -; D: -; length: 14; J: TRBJ2-3; V: TRBV4-1
CDR3: CAAGAYLGYEQYF; DNA: TGTGCCGCAGGGGCCTACCTCGGGTACGAGCAGTACTTC; size: -; D: -; length: 13; J: TRBJ2-7; V: TRBV2
CDR3: CASSDDRGDQPQHF; DNA: TGTGCCAGCAGTGACGATCGGGGGGATCAGCCCCAGCATTTT; size: few; D: -; length: 14; J: TRBJ1-5; V: TRBV6-4
CDR3: CASSDETRQGGYGYTF; DNA: TGCGCCAGCAGCGATGAGACTAGACAGGGTGGCTATGGCTACACCTTC; size: -; D: TRBD1; length: 16; J: TRBJ1-2; V: TRBV10-2
CDR3: CASSLDRANEQFF; DNA: TGTGCCAGCAGCTTAGACAGGGCTAATGAGCAGTTCTTC; size: -; D: TRBD1; length: 13; J: TRBJ2-1; V: TRBV7-3
CDR3: CASSLNRAQETQYF; DNA: TGCGCCAGCAGCTTGAACAGGGCCCAAGAGACCCAGTACTTC; size: -; D: -; length: 14; J: TRBJ2-5; V: TRBV5-1
CDR3: CASSSKRGAYTDTQYF; DNA: TGTGCCAGCAGCTCAAAGCGGGGGGCTTACACAGATACGCAGTATTTT; size: once; D: TRBD2; length: 16; J: TRBJ2-3; V: TRBV7-3
CDR3: CASSEDSLPYGYTF; DNA: TGTGCCAGCAGTGAAGATAGCCTCCCCTATGGCTACACCTTC; size: -; D: -; length: 14; J: TRBJ1-2; V: TRBV2
CDR3: CASSRIRTGVGTDTQYF; DNA: TGCGCCAGCAGCCGAATTAGGACAGGGGTCGGTACAGATACGCAGTATTTT; size: -; D: TRBD1; length: 17; J: TRBJ2-3; V: TRBV5-1
CDR3: CASSLDRISYNEQFF; DNA: TGTGCCAGCAGCTTAGACAGAATTTCCTACAATGAGCAGTTCTTC; size: -; D: -; length: 15; J: TRBJ2-1; V: TRBV7-8
CDR3: CASSQVQGLLRNTEAFF; DNA: TGCGCCAGCAGCCAGGTACAGGGCCTTTTACGGAACACTGAAGCTTTCTTT; size: -; D: -; length: 17; J: TRBJ1-1; V: TRBV4-1
CDR3: CASSEGTGRPEAFF; DNA: TGTGCCAGCAGTGAGGGGACAGGGCGACCTGAAGCTTTCTTT; size: -; D: TRBD1; length: 14; J: TRBJ1-1; V: TRBV6-1
CDR3: CASSSRRGGVGSYEQYF; DNA: TGTGCCAGCAGTTCCCGTCGTGGGGGGGTAGGGTCCTACGAGCAGTACTTC; size: -; D: TRBD2; length: 17; J: TRBJ2-7; V: TRBV27
CDR3: CASSQGGGIGSGANVLTF; DNA: TGCGCCAGCTCCCAGGGAGGGGGAATCGGCTCTGGGGCCAACGTCCTGACTTTC; size: -; D: -; length: 18; J: TRBJ2-6; V: TRBV4-1
CDR3: CASSLAINNYEQYF; DNA: TGTGCCAGCAGCTTGGCGATTAACAACTACGAGCAGTACTTC; size: -; D: -; length: 14; J: TRBJ2-7; V: TRBV5-5
CDR3: CSVEIYPQGYTF; DNA: TGCAGCGTTGAAATTTACCCCCAGGGCTACACCTTC; size: -; D: -; length: 12; J: TRBJ1-2; V: TRBV29-1
CDR3: CASSLASGGFTDTQYF; DNA: TGTGCCAGCAGCTTAGCGAGCGGGGGGTTCACAGATACGCAGTATTTT; size: -; D: TRBD2; length: 16; J: TRBJ2-3; V: TRBV11-2
CDR3: CAWRNSVNTEAFF; DNA: TGTGCCTGGAGGAACAGTGTGAACACTGAAGCTTTCTTT; size: once; D: -; length: 13; J: TRBJ1-1; V: TRBV30
CDR3: CASSVVPRLAGGDTDTQYF; DNA: TGTGCCAGCAGCGTAGTACCGAGACTAGCGGGGGGGGACACAGATACGCAGTATTTT; size: -; D: TRBD2; length: 19; J: TRBJ2-3; V: TRBV9